This is a list of T cell receptor beta chains from one sample in a study of T cell changes during pregnancy in multiple sclerosis. Libraries were prepared by immunoSEQ multiplex PCR; TCRdb keeps only in-frame clonotypes and omits some of them. The sample lists just over 35,000 clones, roughly 93% seen once, with roughly 0.39% in the top ten. The material was CD4+ T cells from peripheral blood mononuclear cells, obtained in the first trimester of pregnancy. The receptors shown here come from a female donor with multiple sclerosis, enrolled in a pregnancy study. Each CDR3 is given with its conserved first and last residue. D genes are given only for firm matches. Only part of the rows carry a size: once, few, many, or a class if the clone is expanded.

CDR3aa,CDR3nt,d_gene,j_gene,v_gene,abundance
CASSLDGGLALDGYTF,TGCGCCAGCAGTTTGGACGGTGGACTCGCATTGGATGGCTACACCTTC,-,TRBJ1-2,TRBV5-1,-
CASSYSSTGGTEAFF,TGTGCCAGCAGTTACTCCTCTACAGGGGGCACTGAAGCTTTCTTT,TRBD1,TRBJ1-1,TRBV6-5,-
CASSASLGSGDYGYTF,TGTGCCAGCAGCGCAAGCCTGGGAAGCGGCGACTATGGCTACACCTTC,-,TRBJ1-2,TRBV25-1,-
CASSLGGQSNQPQHF,TGCGCCAGCAGCTTGGGGGGACAGTCCAATCAGCCCCAGCATTTT,TRBD1,TRBJ1-5,TRBV5-1,-
CASSLVPPDRVYEQYF,TGTGCCAGCAGCTTAGTCCCCCCTGACAGAGTTTACGAGCAGTACTTC,-,TRBJ2-7,TRBV7-9,-
CASSPGGLTKLGSEQYF,TGTGCCAGCAGCCCCGGGGGACTGACAAAGCTTGGGTCCGAGCAGTACTTC,-,TRBJ2-7,TRBV5-4,-
CASSQLNTEAFF,TGTGCCAGCTCACAACTAAACACTGAAGCTTTCTTT,-,TRBJ1-1,TRBV18,-
CASSGTGVNQPQHF,TGTGCCAGCAGCGGGACAGGGGTCAATCAGCCCCAGCATTTT,TRBD1,TRBJ1-5,TRBV2,-
CASKGVQGRETSGANVLTF,TGTGCCAGTAAAGGGGTCCAGGGCAGGGAAACTTCTGGGGCCAACGTCCTGACTTTC,-,TRBJ2-6,TRBV19,-
CASRFSLYSGELFF,TGTGCCAGCAGATTCTCACTCTACTCTGGGGAGCTGTTTTTT,-,TRBJ2-2,TRBV2,-
CASSKTGQGYAF,TGTGCCAGCAGTAAGACAGGGCAAGGCTACGCCTTC,TRBD1,TRBJ1-2,TRBV6-5,-
CASSRGLGDNEQFF,TGTGCCAGCAGCCGGGGACTGGGCGACAATGAGCAGTTCTTC,-,TRBJ2-1,TRBV6-5,-
CASTRQGTGYGYTF,TGTGCCAGTACCCGACAAGGGACAGGGTATGGCTACACCTTC,TRBD1,TRBJ1-2,TRBV19,-
CASSLETVGTEAFF,TGTGCCAGCAGCCTCGAGACAGTGGGGACTGAAGCTTTCTTT,-,TRBJ1-1,TRBV5-4,-
CASSRTTLAGVTNTGELFF,TGTGCCAGCAGCCGCACTACTCTAGCGGGGGTTACGAACACCGGGGAGCTGTTTTTT,TRBD2,TRBJ2-2,TRBV7-8,-
CASSLRLDRETQYF,TGTGCCAGCAGCTTAAGGCTGGACAGGGAGACCCAGTACTTC,TRBD1,TRBJ2-5,TRBV7-9,-
CASSADRGLYGYTF,TGTGCCAGCAGCGCGGACAGGGGGCTTTATGGCTACACCTTC,TRBD1,TRBJ1-2,TRBV7-2,-
CATRPFSDRGLVGYTF,TGTGCCACCCGACCCTTTTCTGACAGGGGGCTGGTAGGCTACACCTTC,TRBD1,TRBJ1-2,TRBV2,-
CASSLRQGHEQYF,TGTGCCAGCAGCTTAAGACAGGGCCACGAGCAGTACTTC,TRBD1,TRBJ2-7,TRBV7-6,-
CASSRSGDISYEQYF,TGTGCCAGCAGCCGATCAGGGGACATCTCCTACGAGCAGTACTTC,-,TRBJ2-7,TRBV14,-
CASSSLAGLNQPQHF,TGTGCCAGCAGCTCCCTCGCAGGGCTCAATCAGCCCCAGCATTTT,-,TRBJ1-5,TRBV7-2,-
CASSLANLGSGNEKLFF,TGTGCCAGCAGCTTAGCGAATTTAGGCAGCGGGAATGAAAAACTGTTTTTT,-,TRBJ1-4,TRBV7-2,-
CASSQVRGGTGELFF,TGTGCCAGCAGCCAAGTGCGGGGAGGCACCGGGGAGCTGTTTTTT,-,TRBJ2-2,TRBV14,-
CASSFLGEASDTQYF,TGTGCCAGCAGCTTTCTCGGGGAGGCTTCAGATACGCAGTATTTT,-,TRBJ2-3,TRBV5-4,once
CASSTGQGGNQPQHF,TGTGCCAGTAGTACTGGACAGGGAGGCAATCAGCCCCAGCATTTT,TRBD1,TRBJ1-5,TRBV19,once